Described below is a single TCR beta chain sequence and its context. What it binds is not known. The protocol was immunoSEQ multiplex PCR, while the TCRdb copy is restricted to in-frame clones and leaves out a portion. The sample records more than 600,000 clones, about 91% being singletons. The record originates from a study of shared clonotypes between healthy human individuals. Study overall: With ages of 18 to 49, the donors were a couple of women and a few men. Whole-study findings and limits: What naive subsets generally showed was a larger estimated richness than memory subsets showed.

Selected positively for CCR7 and CD45RO-negative, naive CD8 cells excluded terminally differentiated effector memory CD45RA+ cells. V was shortened by 6 bases and J by 3 bases, with 15 bases between the two germline ends. This CDR3 has 15 amino acids. Germline CDR1 reads MDHEN; CDR2 reads SYDVKM. The chain employs TRBV28 and TRBJ1-5; possibly TRBD1 for D (6 bases). Material: naive CD8+ T cells sorted from blood. This receptor was taken from a man between 25 and 39 years old in good health. CDR3 bases: TGTGCCAGCAGCCCAGGGGTAACCGACAATCAGCCCCAGCATTTT. Translated: CASSPGVTDNQPQHF.